Listed here are 28 T cell receptor beta chains from one sample, sequenced in a study of T cell repertoires in cytomegalovirus infection. TCRdb analysed the reads with MiXCR anew, one entry per CDR3 protein. Found here are 170,000 or so distinct CDR3 sequences, 17% of them singletons; the top ten hold under 30%. The sample was CD8+ T cells from PBMCs. These receptors were taken from a human donor in good health (CMV status not recorded). Some clones in this sample may be carry-over from other donors' samples.

The chain uses TRBV12-3 or TRBV12-4 and TRBJ1-5, with a tentative D call TRBD1 (5 bases). V gave up 6 bases and J gave up 0 bases, with 18 bases separating them. The CDR3 has 17 amino acids. The CDR3 here is CASSLGPARVSNQPQHF. The CDR3 bases are TGTGCCAGCAGCCTTGGCCCGGCCAGGGTTAGCAATCAGCCCCAGCATTTT.

The V gene is TRBV4-1, the J gene TRBJ1-5; no firm D call. This CDR3 has 13 amino acids. Trimming stripped 2 bases from V and 7 bases from J, with 9 bases between. Germline V gives CDR1 MGHRA, CDR2 YSYEKL. The DNA for the CDR3 is TGCGCCAGCAGCCAATCCTTAGACCAGCCCCAGCATTTT. It is translated as CASSQSLDQPQHF.

CDR3 protein: CASSVGQGADYEQYF. The CDR3, as DNA: TGTGCCAGCAGCGTGGGACAGGGGGCAGACTACGAGCAGTACTTC. The chain combines TRBV7-6 with TRBJ2-7; TRBD1 agrees at 12 bases. The CDR3 has 15 residues. V dropped 5 bases and J dropped 3; count of bases not matched to a gene: 5. CDR1 SGHVS and CDR2 FNYEAQ come from the germline V gene.

This clonotype was counted a few times. The chain has TRBV5-1 and TRBJ1-2; 9 nucleotides line up with TRBD1. Germline loops: CDR1 SGHRS, CDR2 YFSETQ. This CDR3 has 14 residues. V was pared by 3 bases and J by 3 bases, with 3 bases of the junction left unmatched. This chain's CDR3 is CASSWDRADYGYTF. The DNA for the CDR3 is TGCGCCAGCAGCTGGGACAGGGCCGACTATGGCTACACCTTC.

This rearrangement joins TRBV29-1 to TRBJ2-2; no clear D gene. Between the trimmed V and J ends, which lost 6 bases and 3 bases, there was a span of 11 bases. The germline gives CDR1 SQVTM, CDR2 ANQGSEA. The CDR3 loop spans 13 amino acids. The CDR3 nucleotides read TGCAGCGTGACACAGTTGGACACCGGGGAGCTGTTTTTT. This codes for CSVTQLDTGELFF.

J is TRBJ1-1 and V is TRBV6-2 or TRBV6-3; D call uncertain. The germline CDR1 and CDR2 sequences are MNHEY and SVGEGT. V was cut by 7 bases and J by 0 bases, with 15 bases left in between. The CDR3 is 15 residues long. The CDR3 nucleotides are TGTGCCAGCACCGAACCGGCAAGGGTGAACACTGAAGCTTTCTTT. It is translated as CASTEPARVNTEAFF.

The chain uses TRBV7-9 and TRBJ2-5; TRBD2 agrees at 8 bases. Germline trimming cut 5 bases from V and 4 bases from J; bases unmatched to any gene: 12. The CDR3 is made up of 16 amino acids. Germline-derived CDR1 and CDR2 are SEHNR and FQNEAQ (reference sequence). The CDR3: CASSPAFSGDRETQYF. In DNA form, the CDR3 reads TGTGCCAGCAGCCCCGCCTTTAGCGGGGATCGAGAGACCCAGTACTTC. The variable domain in full, with the rest retrieved from reference TRBV7-9 and TRBJ2-5, is DTGVSQNPRHKITKRGQNVTFRCDPISEHNRLYWYRQTLGQGPEFLTYFQNEAQLEKSRLLSDRFSAERPKGSFSTLEIQRTEQGDSAMYLCASSPAFSGDRETQYFGPGTRLLVL.

The sample holds a few counts of this clonotype. The J gene is TRBJ2-1, the V gene TRBV28; D possibly uses TRBD1 or TRBD2 (5 bases each). V gave up 6 bases and J gave up 0 bases, with 21 bases separating them. This CDR3 has 18 residues. Germline V gene sequence: CDR1 MDHEN, CDR2 SYDVKM. The CDR3 nucleotides are TGTGCCAGCAGCTCCCTGAGAGGGGACCCCTCCTCCTACAATGAGCAGTTCTTC. Protein product: CASSSLRGDPSSYNEQFF.

There are many counts of this clonotype. This chain connects TRBV7-2 to TRBJ2-5, with 8 positions matching TRBD2. CDR1 is SGHTA, CDR2 FQGNSA, per germline. The J segment lost 5 bases and the V segment lost 4 bases, leaving 0 bases of the junction unmatched. CDR3 length equals 12 residues. CDR3 loop: CASSSGGETQYF. CDR3 bases: TGTGCCAGCAGCTCGGGGGGGGAGACCCAGTACTTC.

This clonotype has a handful of counts. The rearrangement links TRBV2 to TRBJ2-3; the match to TRBD2 covers 12 bases. V lost 6 bases and J lost 1; bases outside the gene matches: 8. CDR1 and CDR2 from the germline V gene are SNHLY and FYNNEI. CDR3 length equals 17 residues. CDR3 DNA sequence: TGTGCCAGCAGGGGAGGACTAGCGGGGATCGGCACAGATACGCAGTATTTT. It specifies CASRGGLAGIGTDTQYF.

This clonotype was found a few times. V and J are TRBV28 and TRBJ2-1, with a weak D call TRBD1 (6 bases). Germline V gives CDR1 MDHEN, CDR2 SYDVKM. V gave up 5 bases and J gave up 5 bases, with 16 bases separating them. This CDR3 has 15 residues. This chain's CDR3 is CASSKQRDTDNEQFF. The CDR3 DNA reads TGTGCCAGCAGTAAACAACGGGACACAGACAATGAGCAGTTCTTC.

This clonotype came up a few times. The rearrangement uses TRBV6-6 and TRBJ1-6; D might be TRBD1 (5 bases). The V gene lost 4 bases and the J gene lost 4 bases, with 17 bases spanning the gap. The V gene's germline CDR1 is MNHNY and CDR2 SVGAGI (reference sequence). The CDR3 has 17 amino acids. CDR3 residues: CASSSRREGMYNSPLHF. The CDR3 DNA reads TGTGCCAGCAGTTCCCGCCGGGAGGGGATGTATAATTCACCCCTCCACTTT.

A few counts support this clonotype. CDR3 amino acids: CASSPGQGHYNEQFF. The CDR3 nucleotides read TGTGCCAGCAGCCCTGGACAGGGTCACTACAATGAGCAGTTCTTC. The chain combines TRBV7-9 with TRBJ2-1; 8 positions match TRBD1. This CDR3 region has 15 residues. The V segment lost 5 bases and the J segment 3 bases; nucleotides outside the gene matches: 6. The germline gives CDR1 SEHNR, CDR2 FQNEAQ (reference sequence).

This clonotype was detected only a few times. The chain employs TRBV7-8 and TRBJ1-2, with D maybe TRBD1 (6 bases). This CDR3 has 14 amino acids. Trimming pared 3 bases from V and 4 bases from J, leaving 12 bases between. Germline values: CDR1 SGHVS, CDR2 FQNEAQ. The CDR3 protein is CASSFRGSFYGYTF. In nucleotides, the CDR3 is TGTGCCAGCAGCTTCAGGGGTTCTTTCTATGGCTACACCTTC.

This clonotype has more than one count but fewer than ten. This chain links TRBV6-5 with TRBJ2-5; D uncertain. Per the germline V gene, CDR1 is MNHEY and CDR2 is SVGAGI. The germline V and J ends were trimmed by 8 bases and 4 bases, with 5 bases remaining between them. The CDR3 covers 10 residues. The CDR3 DNA reads as TGTGCCAGCGGACCAGAGACCCAGTACTTC. Protein product: CASGPETQYF.

This sequence joins TRBV7-8 and TRBJ2-2; D may be TRBD1 (6 bases). CDR1 SGHVS and CDR2 FQNEAQ come from the germline V gene. V was cut by 7 bases and J by 5 bases, with 11 bases left in between. The CDR3 is 13 residues long. The CDR3 coding sequence is TGTGCCAGCAACTACGACAGGACCGGGGAGCTGTTTTTT. This translates into CASNYDRTGELFF.

A few counts support this clonotype. The chain has TRBV7-9 and TRBJ2-7; D unclear. CDR1 and CDR2 (germline): SEHNR, FQNEAQ (reference sequence). V lost 3 bases, J lost 3 bases, and 9 bases lay in between. CDR3 length equals 13 residues. CDR3 coding DNA: TGTGCCAGCAGCTTTGCGGCCCACTACGAGCAGTACTTC. It specifies CASSFAAHYEQYF.

This clonotype was detected many times. V usage is TRBV7-2 and J usage is TRBJ2-7; 10 nucleotides line up with TRBD2. The CDR3 totals 15 residues. With 3 bases clipped from V and 7 bases from J, the junction kept 9 bases outside the gene matches. Germline V gene lookup returns CDR1 SGHTA and CDR2 FQGNSA. The CDR3 is CASSFRTSGAGEQYF. As DNA, the CDR3 is TGTGCCAGCAGCTTTAGGACTAGCGGCGCAGGGGAGCAGTACTTC.

This clonotype came up a few times. CDR3 amino acids: CASGQPVTEAFF. The CDR3 DNA follows: TGTGCCAGCGGCCAGCCGGTCACTGAAGCTTTCTTT. The V gene is TRBV27, the J gene TRBJ1-1; D gene uncertain. This CDR3 is built from 12 residues. The germline V gene has CDR1 MNHEY and CDR2 SMNVEV (reference sequence). V lost 8 bases and J lost 4, with 11 bases in between.

This clonotype has more than one count but fewer than ten. This chain connects TRBV7-8 to TRBJ2-3, with 14 nucleotides matching TRBD2. The CDR3 covers 18 residues. Germline V gene sequence: CDR1 SGHVS, CDR2 FQNEAQ. V dropped 4 bases and J dropped 4; count of bases not matched to a gene: 10. The CDR3: CASSSGLAGETPPDTQYF. The CDR3 nucleotides are TGTGCCAGCAGCTCGGGACTAGCGGGGGAGACCCCACCAGATACGCAGTATTTT.

This clonotype has a count of ten or more. V is TRBV7-9 and J is TRBJ2-5; D may be TRBD1 (6 bases). The CDR3 has 15 residues. The germline V gene encodes CDR1 SEHNR and CDR2 FQNEAQ (reference sequence). V was clipped by 4 bases and J by 7 bases, with 19 bases between them. The CDR3 sequence is CASSSPGTHVGTQYF. The DNA of the CDR3 is TGTGCCAGCAGCTCCCCCGGGACACATGTTGGGACCCAGTACTTC.

This clonotype was observed a handful of times. The CDR3 sequence: CAIKGTDNNYGYTF. The CDR3 bases are TGTGCCATCAAGGGGACAGATAATAACTATGGCTACACCTTC. V usage is TRBV10-3 and J usage is TRBJ1-2; 7 bases are shared with TRBD1. Per the germline V gene, CDR1 is ENHRY and CDR2 is SYGVKD. The V gene end was trimmed by 7 bases and the J gene end by 1 base; junction bases not matched to a gene: 6. The CDR3 consists of 14 residues.

The chain employs TRBV7-3 and TRBJ2-5, with TRBD2 as a possible D gene (6 bases). This CDR3 region has 16 residues. V was trimmed by 5 bases and J by 5 bases, leaving 21 bases between them. Per germline, CDR1 SGHTA and CDR2 FQGTGA. DNA for the CDR3: TGTGCCAGCAGCGAAATGTCCCTAGACGGGGGTGAGACCCAGTACTTC. Translation: CASSEMSLDGGETQYF.

The V call is TRBV28, the J call TRBJ1-1, with D possibly being TRBD1 (6 bases). The ends were cut back, 6 bases at V and 5 bases at J, with 10 bases in the middle. Germline V CDR1 and CDR2: MDHEN, SYDVKM. This CDR3 comprises 12 residues. CDR3 loop: CASRPTGTEAFF. The CDR3 bases are TGTGCCAGCAGACCCACAGGGACTGAAGCTTTCTTT.

The V call is TRBV7-2, the J call TRBJ1-4, with D possibly TRBD1 on 5 matching bases. The germline V and J ends were trimmed by 0 bases and 6 bases, with 14 bases remaining between them. CDR3 size: 16 residues. Germline lookup yields CDR1 SGHTA and CDR2 FQGNSA. The CDR3 DNA reads as TGTGCCAGCAGCTTAGCGCCCGGGATGGGGCATGAAAAACTGTTTTTT. It translates to CASSLAPGMGHEKLFF.

This chain links TRBV30 with TRBJ1-1; TRBD1 matches 9 bases. CDR1 GTSNPN and CDR2 SVGIG come from the germline V gene (reference sequence). The CDR3 is 14 amino acids. The V and J ends lost 0 bases and 3 bases, in that order; junction bases with no gene match: 2. The chain's CDR3 is CAWSVGQGYTEAFF. For the CDR3, the DNA is TGTGCCTGGAGTGTGGGACAGGGTTACACTGAAGCTTTCTTT. The full variable domain, completed using reference TRBV30 and TRBJ1-1, is SQTIHQWPATLVQPVGSPLSLECTVEGTSNPNLYWYRQAAGRGLQLLFYSVGIGQISSEVPQNLSASRPQDRQFILSSKKLLLSDSGFYLCAWSVGQGYTEAFFGQGTRLTVV.

In this sample, this clonotype turned up a few times. This chain uses TRBV6-1 with TRBJ2-7; tentatively, D is TRBD1 (7 bases). Germline assignment: CDR1 MNHNS and CDR2 SASEGT. Trimming cost V 0 bases and J 3 bases, with 12 bases left between them. The CDR3 runs to 15 residues. The CDR3 DNA sequence: TGTGCCAGCAGTGAAGCGGCGGGACAGTACTACGAGCAGTACTTC. It yields the protein CASSEAAGQYYEQYF.

To note about this clonotype: An end of the junction differs from the germline gene, which may be a read error. The chain couples TRBV6-1 to TRBJ1-1, with 7 bases lining up with TRBD1. Germline CDR1 reads MNHNS; CDR2 reads SASEGT. This CDR3 is 14 amino acids long. In nucleotides, the CDR3 is TGTGACAGCAACCCGACAGGGCGGAACACTGAAGCTTTCTTT. Translation: CDSNPTGRNTEAFF.